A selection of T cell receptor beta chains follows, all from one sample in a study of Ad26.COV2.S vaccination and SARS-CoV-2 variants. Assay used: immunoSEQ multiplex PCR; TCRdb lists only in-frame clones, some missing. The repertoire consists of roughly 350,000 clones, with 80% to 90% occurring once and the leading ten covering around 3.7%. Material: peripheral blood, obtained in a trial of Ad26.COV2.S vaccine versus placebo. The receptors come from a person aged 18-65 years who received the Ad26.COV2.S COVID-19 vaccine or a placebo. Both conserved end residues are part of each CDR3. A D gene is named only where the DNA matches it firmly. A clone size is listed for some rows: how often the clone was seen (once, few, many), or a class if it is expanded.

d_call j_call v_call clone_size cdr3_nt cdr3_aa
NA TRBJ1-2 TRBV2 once TGTGCCAGCAGATATGCAGGCTACACCTTC CASRYAGYTF
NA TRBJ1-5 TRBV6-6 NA TGTGCCAGCAGTTACACCATCAATCAGCCCCAGCATTTT CASSYTINQPQHF
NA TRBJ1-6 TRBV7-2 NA TGTGCCAGCAGCTTAGATGGGCGGTTTTCACCCCTCCACTTT CASSLDGRFSPLHF
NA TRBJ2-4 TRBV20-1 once TGCAGTAGCGCCACCAAAAACATTCAGTACTTC CSSATKNIQYF
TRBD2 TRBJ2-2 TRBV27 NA TGTGCCAGCAGTATAGGACTAGCGGGCTTGGCCGGGGAGCTGTTTTTT CASSIGLAGLAGELFF
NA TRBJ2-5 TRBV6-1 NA TGTGCCAGCAGTGAATTAATAGCGCGTCAAGAGACCCAGTACTTC CASSELIARQETQYF
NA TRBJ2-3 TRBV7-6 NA TGTGCCAGCAGCCCCGTCGAGAGGGGCGCAACAGATACGCAGTATTTT CASSPVERGATDTQYF
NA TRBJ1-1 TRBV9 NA TGTGCCAGCAGCGCCGACAGTAGGGCCACTGAAGCTTTCTTT CASSADSRATEAFF
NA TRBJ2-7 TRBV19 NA TGTGCCAGTAGTGTTCAACATACAACCTCCTACGAGCAGTACTTC CASSVQHTTSYEQYF
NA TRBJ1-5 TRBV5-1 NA TGCGCCAGCAGCTTAGGGACGGGGAGTCAGCCCCAGCATTTT CASSLGTGSQPQHF
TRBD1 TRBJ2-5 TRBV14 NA TGTGCCAGCAGAGACAGGGGGCAAGAGACCCAGTACTTC CASRDRGQETQYF
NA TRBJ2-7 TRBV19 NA TGTGCCAGTAGTAAAGCCTACGAGCAGTACTTC CASSKAYEQYF
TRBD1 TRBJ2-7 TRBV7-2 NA TGTGCCAGCAGCGAAAGGACAGGGGGCGTTTACGAGCAGTACTTC CASSERTGGVYEQYF
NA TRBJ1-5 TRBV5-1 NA TGCGCCAGCAGCTTGGCTGAGGGTAGCAATCAGCCCCAGCATTTT CASSLAEGSNQPQHF
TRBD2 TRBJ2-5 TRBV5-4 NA TGTGCCAGCAGCCTCGGGACTAGCGGGGAAGAGACCCAGTACTTC CASSLGTSGEETQYF
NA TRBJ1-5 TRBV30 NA TGTGCCTGGAGTGTGTTGGGGATTCAGCCCCAGCATTTT CAWSVLGIQPQHF
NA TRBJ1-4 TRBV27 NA TGTGCCAGCAGTTTTGGAGTGGGCAGGGGAGGCTACGAAAAACTGTTTTTT CASSFGVGRGGYEKLFF
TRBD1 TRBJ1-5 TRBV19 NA TGTGCCAGTAGTAATGACAGGGGTAATCAGCCCCAGCATTTT CASSNDRGNQPQHF
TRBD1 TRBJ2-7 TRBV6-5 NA TGTGCCAGCAGAACAGGGGTTGGATCCTACGAGCAGTACTTC CASRTGVGSYEQYF
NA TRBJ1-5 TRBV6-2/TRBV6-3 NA TGTGCCAGCAGTTACGGGACACCTTCTAGCAATCAGCCCCAGCATTTT CASSYGTPSSNQPQHF
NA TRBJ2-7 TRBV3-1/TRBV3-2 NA TGTGCCAGCGCCTCAATAGAGTTTTCGCGCTACGAGCAGTACTTC CASASIEFSRYEQYF
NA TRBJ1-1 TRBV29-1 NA TGCAGCGTTGAGAGCCCAATGAACACTGAAGCTTTCTTT CSVESPMNTEAFF
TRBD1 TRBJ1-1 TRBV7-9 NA TGTGCCAGCAGCTTAGGGGTTCAGGGACAGGGGGAGGCTTTCTTT CASSLGVQGQGEAFF
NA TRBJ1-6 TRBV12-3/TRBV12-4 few TGTGCCAGCAGTTTTCGTGGGAATTCACCCCTCCACTTT CASSFRGNSPLHF
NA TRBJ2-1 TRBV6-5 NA TGTGCCAGCAGCGCCCCGGGACGTCCATACAATGAGCAGTTCTTC CASSAPGRPYNEQFF
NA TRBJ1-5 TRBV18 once TGTGCCAGCTCACCAGGGTCGCCGAATAGCAATCAGCCCCAGCATTTT CASSPGSPNSNQPQHF
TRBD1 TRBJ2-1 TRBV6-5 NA TGTGCCAGCAGAAGACAGGGAGACTACAATGAGCAGTTCTTC CASRRQGDYNEQFF
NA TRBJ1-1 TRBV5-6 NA TGTGCCAGCAGCTTGGCTAGGGGGAAGACTGAAGCTTTCTTT CASSLARGKTEAFF
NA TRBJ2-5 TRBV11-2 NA TGTGCCAGCAGCTTATCCAACCTTTGGGAGACCCAGTACTTC CASSLSNLWETQYF
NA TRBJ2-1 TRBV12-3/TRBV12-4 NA TGTGCTTTATGCAGGGACAATGAGCAGTTCTTC CALCRDNEQFF
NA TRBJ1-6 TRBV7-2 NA TGTGCCAGCAGCTTAAGGAGCAATTCACCCCTCCACTTT CASSLRSNSPLHF
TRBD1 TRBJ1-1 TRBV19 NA TGTGCCAGTAGTATGGACAGGTCGGCCACTGAAGCTTTCTTT CASSMDRSATEAFF
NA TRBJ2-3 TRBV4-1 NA TGCGCCAGCAGCCAAGATCCTACGGGCCGGACCAGTCATTTT CASSQDPTGRTSHF
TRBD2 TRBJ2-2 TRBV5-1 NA TGCGCCAGCAGCTTTGGACTAGCGGGGGGTACCAATACCGGGGAGCTGTTTTTT CASSFGLAGGTNTGELFF
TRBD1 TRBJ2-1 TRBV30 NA TGTGCCTGGGACAGGGGAGCGTACAATGAGCAGTTCTTC CAWDRGAYNEQFF
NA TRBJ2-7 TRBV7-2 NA TGTGCCAGCAGCCTGGGACCCTTCTACGAGCAGTACTTC CASSLGPFYEQYF
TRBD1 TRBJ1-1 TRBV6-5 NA TGTGCCAGCAGACTCAGGGGGACTGAAGCTTTCTTT CASRLRGTEAFF
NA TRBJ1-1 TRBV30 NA TGTGCCTGGAGTCAACAGGGAGACACTGAAGCTTTCTTT CAWSQQGDTEAFF
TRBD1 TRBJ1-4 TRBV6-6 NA TGTGCCAGCAGTTACTCGGACAGGGCGGCTAATGAAAAACTGTTTTTT CASSYSDRAANEKLFF
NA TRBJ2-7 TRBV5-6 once TGTGCCAGCAGCCCTCTCCCCAGTCACTCCTACGAGCAGTACTTC CASSPLPSHSYEQYF
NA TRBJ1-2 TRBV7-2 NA TGTGCCAGCAGCTTACAGTCTCAGGGTCCAGTAGATGGCTACACCTTC CASSLQSQGPVDGYTF
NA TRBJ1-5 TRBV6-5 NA TGTGCCAGCATGGGTGTGGTACAGCCCCAGCATTTT CASMGVVQPQHF
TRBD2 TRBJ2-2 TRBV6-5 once TGTGCCAGCAGTTACTCGGCGGGGGGCTGGACCGGGGAGCTGTTTTTT CASSYSAGGWTGELFF
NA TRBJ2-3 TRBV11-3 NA TGTGCCAGCAGCCTCCGGGACGGGGCAGTTACGCAGTATTTT CASSLRDGAVTQYF
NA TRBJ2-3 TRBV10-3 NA TGTGCCATCAGTGAGTCGGGTACGCAGTATTTT CAISESGTQYF
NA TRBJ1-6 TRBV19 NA TGTGCCAGTAGTGTTAGTGGTAATTCACCCCTCCACTTT CASSVSGNSPLHF
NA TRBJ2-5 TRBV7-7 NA TGTGCTAGCAGCTTAGACCCGAGGGGGGAGACCCAGTACTTC CASSLDPRGETQYF
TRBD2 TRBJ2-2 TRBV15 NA TGTGCCACCAGCAGAAAGACTAGCGGGGGTGTCGGGGAGCTGTTTTTT CATSRKTSGGVGELFF
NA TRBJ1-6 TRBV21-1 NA TGTGCCAGCATCTCTGGGGCTAAATGG CASISGAKW
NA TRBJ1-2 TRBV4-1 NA TGCGCCAGCAGCCAAGCGGAGGGATTGATCCCTAACTATGGCTACACCTTC CASSQAEGLIPNYGYTF
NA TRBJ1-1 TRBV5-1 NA TGCGCCAGCAGCTTGCAGGGACGGCTAAGTAACATGAACACTGAAGCTTTCTTT CASSLQGRLSNMNTEAFF
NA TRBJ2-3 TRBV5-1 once TGCGCCAGCAGCTTTTCCGACCGAAAAAGCACAGATACGCAGTATTTT CASSFSDRKSTDTQYF
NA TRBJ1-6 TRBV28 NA TGTGCCAGCAGTTTACTGATGCGCCTCTCGTCACCCCTCCACTTT CASSLLMRLSSPLHF
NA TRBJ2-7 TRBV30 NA TGTGCCTGGAGTGTTTCCGGGCACGAGCAGTACTTC CAWSVSGHEQYF
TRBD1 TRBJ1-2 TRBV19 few TGTGCCAGTATTTCCGGGACAGGCTATGGCTACACCTTC CASISGTGYGYTF
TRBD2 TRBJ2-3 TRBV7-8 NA TGTGCCAGCAGCTCCTTAGCGGGGGCAACAGATACGCAGTATTTT CASSSLAGATDTQYF
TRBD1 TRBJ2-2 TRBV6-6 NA TGTGCCAGCAGTCGGCTAACTCTAGGGACAGGATGGGGTACCGGGGAGCTGTTTTTT CASSRLTLGTGWGTGELFF
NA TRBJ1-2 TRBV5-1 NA TGCGCCAGCAGCTTGTTGAACCGTGACGCTGGCTACACCTTC CASSLLNRDAGYTF
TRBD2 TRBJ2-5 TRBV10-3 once TGTGCCATCGGCCTAGCGGGGGGGTTGGGGACCCAGTACTTC CAIGLAGGLGTQYF